This entry lists 5 T cell receptor beta chains sequenced from one sample in a study of cytomegalovirus exposure and HLA in healthy donors. This PCR relied on a set of 60 Vbeta primers and 13 Jbeta primers. Libraries were prepared by immunoSEQ multiplex PCR; TCRdb keeps only in-frame clonotypes and omits some of them. The sample shows around 200,000 clones, and about 1.1% sits with its ten largest clones. The sequencing input was PBMCs. The receptors stem from a girl aged 2-9 years in good health and CMV-seropositive.

The rearrangement joins TRBV18 to TRBJ1-1; no reliable D call. CDR1 is KGHSH and CDR2 is LQKENI in the germline V gene. The V end lost 6 bases, the J end lost 0 bases, and 11 bases lay between the germline ends. CDR3 length: 14 residues. The CDR3 DNA reads as TGTGCCAGCTCTCCCGACACTCTGAACACTGAAGCTTTCTTT. Its protein is CASSPDTLNTEAFF.

This chain joins TRBV9 and TRBJ2-7, with a weak D call TRBD2 (6 bases). The length of the CDR3 is 16 residues. Germline V gene data show CDR1 as SGDLS and CDR2 as YYNGEE. V lost 0 bases, J lost 3 bases, and 16 bases lay in between. The CDR3: CASSVAWDSGYYEQYF. CDR3 bases: TGTGCCAGCAGCGTAGCGTGGGATAGCGGCTACTACGAGCAGTACTTC.

The V gene is TRBV15, the J gene TRBJ1-1; a possible D gene is TRBD1 (5 bases). The germline V gene encodes CDR1 LNHNV and CDR2 YYDKDF (reference sequence). V lost 1 base and J 4 bases, leaving 10 bases between the germline ends. The CDR3 spans 14 residues. The CDR3 is CATSRAVGGTEAFF. The DNA of the CDR3 is TGTGCCACCAGCAGAGCGGTGGGGGGCACTGAAGCTTTCTTT.

This chain connects TRBV11-2 to TRBJ2-5; maybe TRBD2 (5 bases). CDR3 size: 11 residues. Germline V gives CDR1 SGHAT, CDR2 FQNNGV. V lost 5 bases and J lost 6, with 7 bases in between. The CDR3 DNA reads TGTGCCAGCAGCCGAGGGAAGACCCAGTACTTC. Translation: CASSRGKTQYF.

This CDR3 is CAITPTAVDTGELFF. The CDR3 nucleotides are TGTGCCATCACCCCGACAGCCGTGGACACCGGGGAGCTGTTTTTT. The rearrangement links TRBV10-3 to TRBJ2-2, with D perhaps TRBD1 (5 bases). The CDR3 length is 15 residues. Germline CDR1 and CDR2: ENHRY and SYGVKD. The germline V and J ends were trimmed by 7 bases and 3 bases, with 15 bases remaining between them.